The 21 T cell receptor beta chains given below trace back to one sample, sequenced in a study of cytomegalovirus exposure and HLA in healthy donors. The PCR contained 60 Vbeta and 13 Jbeta primers. The protocol was immunoSEQ multiplex PCR, while the TCRdb copy is restricted to in-frame clones and leaves out a portion. The sample holds roughly 100,000 clones. The sample taken for sequencing was PBMCs. All receptors derive from a woman aged 25 to 39 in good health and CMV-seronegative.

The chain recombines TRBV18 with TRBJ2-3; no clear D gene. The CDR3 contains 13 residues. Germline CDR1 is KGHSH and CDR2 is LQKENI. V lost 0 bases to trimming and J lost 6 bases, with 7 bases between them. CDR3 DNA sequence: TGTGCCAGCTCACCACCCGCCAGGGATACGCAGTATTTT. It is translated as CASSPPARDTQYF.

The rearrangement uses TRBV28 and TRBJ1-5, with D perhaps matching TRBD1 (5 bases). V was trimmed by 6 bases and J by 7 bases, leaving 13 bases between them. Germline V gene lookup returns CDR1 MDHEN and CDR2 SYDVKM. The CDR3 is 13 residues long. The CDR3 here is CASRSRAAQPQHF. In DNA, the CDR3 is TGTGCCAGCAGGTCCAGGGCGGCCCAGCCCCAGCATTTT.

The rearrangement links TRBV2 to TRBJ1-6; 9 nucleotides agree with TRBD1. After removal of 6 bases from V and 10 bases from J, the junction contained 4 bases not matched to a gene. The CDR3 is made up of 13 amino acids. The germline V gene has CDR1 SNHLY and CDR2 FYNNEI. CDR3 sequence (DNA): TGTGCCAGCAGGGCGACAGGGGGATCACCCCTCCACTTT. Residues: CASRATGGSPLHF.

As for this clone: One junction end disagrees with the germline gene, perhaps due to a read error. Other DNA variants within this sample encode the same CDR3. The V and J genes are TRBV6-6 and TRBJ2-7; 9 positions agree with TRBD1. CDR3 size: 14 residues. The germline V gene encodes CDR1 MNHNY and CDR2 SVGAGI (reference sequence). DNA for the CDR3: TGTGCTAGCAGTCCCGACAGGGGGTTGGGGGAGCAGTACTTC. It yields the protein CASSPDRGLGEQYF.

The chain recombines TRBV25-1 with TRBJ2-1, with TRBD2 as a possible D gene (5 bases). The germline CDR1 and CDR2 sequences are MGHDK and SYGVNS. The CDR3 is 12 amino acids. V was clipped by 6 bases and J by 7 bases, with 10 bases between them. The CDR3: CASRDSRNEQFF. CDR3 nucleotides: TGTGCCAGCAGGGACTCCCGTAATGAGCAGTTCTTC.

This rearrangement joins TRBV5-5 to TRBJ2-1, with D tentatively TRBD1 (5 bases). Germline V gives CDR1 SGHKS, CDR2 YYEKEE (reference sequence). The CDR3 loop spans 15 amino acids. Trimming stripped 1 base from V and 2 bases from J, with 10 bases between. CDR3 loop: CASSLTQGPYNEQFF. As DNA, the CDR3 is TGTGCCAGCAGCTTGACCCAGGGTCCCTACAATGAGCAGTTCTTC.

The rearrangement uses TRBV9 and TRBJ2-3; 15 bases map to TRBD2. With 5 bases clipped from V and 7 bases from J, the junction kept 5 bases outside the gene matches. Germline V gene data show CDR1 as SGDLS and CDR2 as YYNGEE. There are 15 residues in the CDR3. As DNA, the CDR3 is TGTGCCAGCAGTGGACTAGCGGGGGGGACTAATACGCAGTATTTT. It translates to CASSGLAGGTNTQYF.

CDR3: CASSLGGAGGDPVIETQYF. Written as DNA, the CDR3 is TGTGCCAGCAGCTTAGGCGGAGCGGGAGGGGACCCAGTGATCGAGACCCAGTACTTC. The rearrangement joins TRBV11-3 to TRBJ2-5, with TRBD2 matching 10 bases. The length of the CDR3 is 19 residues. The V segment lost 1 base and the J segment 5 bases; nucleotides outside the gene matches: 16. The germline V gene has CDR1 SGHNT and CDR2 YENEEA.

The chain employs TRBV5-1 and TRBJ1-2; the match to TRBD1 covers 10 bases. Germline V gene lookup returns CDR1 SGHRS and CDR2 YFSETQ. J was trimmed by 2 bases and V by 4 bases; bases with no gene match: 2. The CDR3 has 14 residues. The chain's CDR3 is CASSTGQGNYGYTF. The CDR3 DNA sequence: TGCGCCAGCAGCACGGGACAGGGGAACTATGGCTACACCTTC.

As DNA, the CDR3 is TGTGCCATCAGTGAGCGCGAATCGGGAGTGTCTCGCCACGAGCAGTACTTC. This codes for CAISERESGVSRHEQYF. The rearrangement links TRBV10-3 to TRBJ2-7; tentatively, D is TRBD2 (6 bases). The V gene's germline CDR1 is ENHRY and CDR2 SYGVKD. The length of the CDR3 is 17 residues. Trimming pared 2 bases from V and 5 bases from J, leaving 22 bases between.

The gene calls are TRBV6-1 and TRBJ1-2; weak D call: TRBD1 (6 bases). Germline CDR1 is MNHNS and CDR2 is SASEGT. The CDR3 extends over 14 amino acids. Deletions cut 3 bases from V and 8 bases from J, with 16 bases between. The DNA of the CDR3 is TGTGCCAGCAGTGAGAGACAGGCCTGGTGGGGCTACACCTTC. Its translation: CASSERQAWWGYTF.

The rearrangement joins TRBV30 to TRBJ2-7, with D possibly TRBD1 on 5 matching bases. The CDR3 spans 11 residues. Trimming pared 5 bases from V and 6 bases from J, leaving 11 bases between. Germline assignment: CDR1 GTSNPN and CDR2 SVGIG (reference sequence). In nucleotides, the CDR3 is TGTGCCTGGTCGTGGGGCGGCGAGCAGTACTTC. Translation: CAWSWGGEQYF.

The chain couples TRBV5-4 to TRBJ2-7; 12 bases are shared with TRBD2. The CDR3 totals 15 residues. The V segment lost 3 bases and the J segment 7 bases; nucleotides outside the gene matches: 8. Germline values: CDR1 SGHNT, CDR2 YYREEE (reference sequence). CDR3 protein: CASSSDGLAGFEQYF. The CDR3 coding sequence is TGTGCCAGCAGCTCGGACGGACTAGCGGGATTTGAGCAGTACTTC.

The rearrangement links TRBV6-6 to TRBJ1-6; D is ambiguous. V lost 6 bases to trimming and J lost 6 bases, with 9 bases between them. This CDR3 has 13 amino acids. Germline CDR1 MNHNY, CDR2 SVGAGI (reference sequence). The CDR3, as DNA: TGTGCCAGCAGCCAGCGGGTTAATTCACCCCTCCACTTT. It is translated as CASSQRVNSPLHF.

The chain recombines TRBV7-3 with TRBJ2-7; weak D call: TRBD2 (5 bases). Germline V CDR1 and CDR2: SGHTA, FQGTGA. V lost 3 bases, J lost 1 base, and 16 bases lay in between. The CDR3 totals 16 residues. CDR3 sequence: CASSFLRLERSYEQYF. The CDR3 nucleotides read TGTGCCAGCAGCTTCCTTCGCCTTGAGCGGTCCTACGAGCAGTACTTC. Together with reference TRBV7-3 and TRBJ2-7, the CDR3 gives the full variable domain: GAGVSQTPSNKVTEKGKYVELRCDPISGHTALYWYRQSLGQGPEFLIYFQGTGAADDSGLPNDRFFAVRPEGSVSTLKIQRTERGDSAVYLCASSFLRLERSYEQYFGPGTRLTVT.

The chain joins TRBV29-1 to TRBJ2-3; a weak D match, TRBD1 (6 bases). The CDR3 is 13 amino acids. The V end lost 7 bases, the J end lost 3 bases, and 14 bases lay between the germline ends. Germline V gives CDR1 SQVTM, CDR2 ANQGSEA. For the CDR3, the DNA is TGCAGCGCCCCTGGGCAGGGGACAGATACGCAGTATTTT. This gives the protein CSAPGQGTDTQYF.

CDR3 amino acids: CASSLGGEQPQHF. CDR3 DNA: TGTGCCAGCAGTTTGGGAGGGGAACAGCCCCAGCATTTT. The V and J genes are TRBV27 and TRBJ1-5, with D possibly TRBD1 on 5 matching bases. Trimming removed 3 bases at V and 7 bases at J, with 10 bases between. The CDR3 runs to 13 residues. Looked up from germline, CDR1 is MNHEY and CDR2 is SMNVEV (reference sequence).

The chain employs TRBV7-2 and TRBJ1-2; perhaps TRBD1 as D (6 bases). This CDR3 has 15 residues. V lost 1 base, J lost 3 bases, and 12 bases lay in between. CDR1 SGHTA and CDR2 FQGNSA come from the germline V gene. The CDR3 reads CASSLGAGADYGYTF. The CDR3 DNA reads as TGTGCCAGCAGCTTAGGGGCAGGGGCAGACTATGGCTACACCTTC.

The chain uses TRBV15 and TRBJ1-1, with D perhaps matching TRBD1 (5 bases). Germline V gene lookup returns CDR1 LNHNV and CDR2 YYDKDF (reference sequence). CDR3 size: 15 residues. V was trimmed by 1 base and J by 3 bases, leaving 12 bases between them. This chain's CDR3 is CATSRGGGEYTEAFF. The CDR3 DNA is TGTGCCACCAGCAGAGGGGGCGGGGAGTACACTGAAGCTTTCTTT.

This rearrangement joins TRBV2 to TRBJ2-1, with 8 bases fitting TRBD2. The CDR3 sequence is 16 residues long. The V gene's germline CDR1 is SNHLY and CDR2 FYNNEI. The V gene end was trimmed by 2 bases and the J gene end by 1 base; junction bases not matched to a gene: 4. The CDR3 here is CASSEWGGRSYNEQFF. The CDR3 DNA reads as TGTGCCAGCAGTGAATGGGGCGGGAGGTCCTACAATGAGCAGTTCTTC.

The chain combines TRBV11-2 with TRBJ1-1; 10 bases are a match to TRBD1. Germline values: CDR1 SGHAT, CDR2 FQNNGV. The CDR3 sequence is 13 residues long. V shed 5 bases, J shed 9 bases, and the junction held 6 bases outside the gene matches. Here the CDR3 reads CASSPGTGVKAFF. In DNA, the CDR3 is TGTGCCAGCAGCCCTGGGACAGGGGTTAAAGCTTTCTTT.